This note documents a single TCR beta chain sequence. Per the original methods: Amplification from reference gene primers served as the basis for estimated nucleated cell counts. Sequenced by immunoSEQ multiplex PCR; TCRdb stores in-frame clones only, minus some. V, J and clone size derive from that table, while D and trimming were established from the DNA sequence. The sample has around 69,000 clones; nearly 90% are singletons. This entry is derived from a study of blood T cell repertoires in COVID-19. Study as a whole: Acute-phase and convalescent COVID-19 samples originated in the United States, Italy and Spain.

This CDR3 has 13 amino acids. V was shortened by 4 bases and J by 8 bases, with 15 bases between the two germline ends. Germline values: CDR1 SGHRS, CDR2 YFSETQ. This clonotype was sampled from a woman aged 50 to 60 with active COVID-19. Input material: peripheral blood. The rearrangement joins TRBV5-1 to TRBJ1-2, with a weak D call TRBD1 (5 bases). This chain's CDR3 is CASSLPGIRGYTF. CDR3 in DNA: TGCGCCAGCAGCCTACCAGGGATTAGGGGCTACACCTTC.